This T cell receptor (beta chain) was captured in a study of T cells after posttransplantation cyclophosphamide (dated by TCRdb to the mid-2010s). Regarding the study in general: Using TRB sequencing, the study followed how the T cell repertoire rebuilt after myeloablative bone marrow transplantation with posttransplantation cyclophosphamide given as GVHD prophylaxis. Antigen receptor sequencing covered samples from a few dozen PTCy-treated patients and about 17 of their related bone marrow donors. TRB sequencing was performed on blood from all 34 PTCy patients with 1-year posttransplant specimens. TRB sequencing was also done on up to about 3 additional blood samples from 2 to 5.2 years after transplant in 3 patients, and on pretransplant blood from several patients. Because TRA and TRB clonality were tightly correlated in 9 samples, subsequent TCR analyses were focused on TRB only. Public TRB sequences were checked against a database of over 3,500 sequences associated with responses to pathogens, tumor antigens, self-antigens and alloantigens.

A note on this clone: The antigen this receptor binds is unknown. Within one base of it there is no much larger clone, and no base qualities were kept.

Findings and caveats that apply to the study as a whole: Across 45 or so patients, TRB clonality was highly associated with recipient CMV seropositivity and CMV reactivation, and PTCy diversity was similar to diversity in CNI/methotrexate controls. Donor-recipient similarity was low at 1-2 months but increased during the first year, and donor CD8+ memory clones often dominated later blood repertoires. The TRB repertoires of T cells infiltrating skin or the GI tract showed only limited overlap with the TRB repertoires found in blood.

At the junction V is shortened by 4 bases and J by 3 bases, with 12 bases in between. The germline V gene encodes CDR1 SGHDT and CDR2 YYEEEE. The CDR3 runs 14 residues from the cysteine to the phenylalanine. The CDR3 DNA has 42 bases and is translated from base 1. Peripheral blood samples were provided by related bone marrow donors on the day of marrow donation. Viable CD3+CD4+ or CD3+CD8+ cells that were CCR7+CD45RA+CD45RO-CD95-CD27+CD28+ were classified as naive T cells. Peripheral blood and bone marrow mononuclear cells were isolated by Ficoll-Hypaque density centrifugation and were cryopreserved. CD4+ and CD8+ T cells, including naive and memory subsets, were sorted by FACS using a FACSAria II. Genomic DNA was the input for TRB sequencing, which was run either with the immunoSEQ assay at survey resolution or with the hsTCRB kit. The authors' pipeline ran thus. The immunoSEQ software was used for initial read processing, and the LymphoSeq R package was used for repertoire analyses. Clonality was computed as 1 minus normalized Shannon entropy; Gini coefficient was also calculated for each TRB dataset. To infer phenotypes in unsorted samples, TRB sequences from sorted subsets of the recipient or donor were mapped onto the unsorted samples of the same recipient. Not all clones reach the TCRdb copy of this immuneACCESS table, which keeps in-frame sequences only. Checked studies attribute under half of the gap to unresolved V genes and leave the rest unexplained. V and J calls and clone size are as listed in that table; D and trimming were resolved from the DNA. This sample comprises around 3,300 clones, 95% to 96% of them detected only once. Approximately 1% of the sample comes from the top ten.

This clonotype was sampled from a woman between 50 and 59 years old in good health and a related stem cell transplant donor. The chain is made from TRBV5-6 and TRBJ2-3; D gene: possibly TRBD1, on 6 matching bases. Sequencing was done on a sample of naive CD8+ T cells sorted from PBMCs. Here is the DNA: TGTGCCAGCAGCCAAACAGGGATTACAGATACGCAGTATTTT. The encoded protein is CASSQTGITDTQYF.